This TCR beta chain was sequenced in a study of glioma-infiltrating T cells listed by TCRdb under 2016. In the study overall: Sequencing of TCR alpha- and beta-chain repertoires was performed on glioma tissue, on non-neoplastic brain tissue, and on matched peripheral blood mononuclear cells. To measure divergence between tissue and blood T-cell populations, each tissue-infiltrating repertoire was compared with the peripheral blood repertoire of the same patient. Three low-grade glioma patients, several primary glioblastoma patients, and three non-glioma patients who contributed non-neoplastic brain tissue made up the paired cohort. Paper-wide results and their limitations: Small numbers underpinned the group comparisons: under ten glioblastoma patients, three low-grade glioma patients and three non-neoplastic patients. Tissue and blood shared very few CDR3 sequences, a result attributed to high CDR3 diversity and limited sampling. In non-neoplastic patients, VJ-independent divergence between tissue and blood fell below expectation, whereas in all gliomas, and especially in low-grade gliomas, the divergence rose above expectation.

The iRepertoire nested amplicon-rescue multiplex PCR (arm-PCR) platform was used to amplify TCR alpha and beta CDR3 regions from RNA. For one-step reverse transcription and amplification, about 85-450 ng of tissue mRNA or PBMC total RNA was used as input. Following bead purification, Illumina adapters were added by a secondary multiplex PCR, and libraries between 200 and 400 bp were gel-purified. Internal 6-nucleotide barcodes were carried by the libraries and were used for demultiplexing. The libraries were sequenced on an Illumina MiSeq using 2x220 or 2x250 nucleotide paired-end reads. The authors' analysis ran thus. Paired reads were merged using FLASH 1.2.11 and aligned with BWA-MEM to the GRCh37 human genome, and TRA and TRB reads were then extracted. V and J assignment used an IMGT-derived reference of cassette sequences and CDR3 motifs that included pseudogenes. Three-frame translation of reads was performed, and productive CDR3s were defined as those with a C...FGXG motif and no stop codons. Clonotypes were defined as unique combinations of V-J cassette pair and CDR3 amino acid sequence. Filtering of reads was based on Hamming distance, with the threshold set by the sequence error rate of each sample in mapped regions. The raw public data were reprocessed by TCRdb itself: fastp quality trimming at Q25, MiXCR clonotype calling, in-frame beta chains only. Rows merge per CDR3 protein into single entries with the most common DNA and genes. The V and J calls reflect TCRdb's pipeline rather than the authors' work. The sample table contains some 99,000 distinct CDR3 sequences; only one count was recorded for less than 30% of them. The ten largest account for roughly 37% of the sample.

This clonotype was detected many times. This clone's antigen is unknown. One base away there is no much larger clone; base qualities are not given. The germline V gene (reference sequence) supplies CDR1 LNHDA and CDR2 SQIVND. V gives up 7 bases and J gives up 0 bases, and the segment between their germline ends measures 13 bases. The CDR3 measures 14 amino acids from cysteine to phenylalanine. CDR3 DNA only is kept here, 42 bases in frame from base 1. The rearranged segments are TRBV19 and TRBJ2-7; the D segment cannot be called with confidence. Material: glioma tissue, nonneoplastic brain tissue, or PBMCs (not recorded which). The sequence was collected from a human donor with low-grade glioma or glioblastoma, undergoing nonglioma brain surgery, or in good health (not recorded which). The DNA reads TGTGCCAGTAAAATCAGTTCTTTCTCCTACGAGCAGTACTTC. It encodes CASKISSFSYEQYF.